The 19 T cell receptor beta chains listed next were all sequenced from one sample in a study of tumor-infiltrating lymphocytes in primary liver carcinoma. From approximately 500 ng total RNA, TCR beta cDNA was generated with a primer in the constant region. Amplification in three nested multiplex PCR rounds with slightly modified ARM-PCR gave rise to TCR beta libraries. The opening two PCR rounds, about 11 cycles each, paired TRBV1-TRBV30 forward primers with a C-beta reverse primer. One entry per CDR3 protein, called by TCRdb with MiXCR from the multiplex PCR reads. Found here are 99,000 or so distinct CDR3 sequences, 80% to 85% of them singletons; the top ten hold about 20%. Scientists recovered RNA and DNA together from roughly 21-30 mg of unsorted bulk tissue. The material sequenced was liver tumor tissue from sampling region 3. Subset noted: tumor region T3, left-lateral pole. The receptor set was obtained from a man aged 35 to 55 with primary liver carcinoma and hepatitis B virus infection.

CDR3 loop: CASAQLGQWEKLFF. Written as DNA, the CDR3 is TGCGCCAGCGCCCAACTGGGACAATGGGAAAAACTGTTTTTT. The chain combines TRBV10-2 with TRBJ1-4; D perhaps matches TRBD1 (6 bases). CDR1 is WSHSY, CDR2 SAAADI, per germline. CDR3 length: 14 amino acids. V was pared by 8 bases and J by 8 bases, with 18 bases between.

As for this clonotype: A much larger clone sits a single nucleotide away, making a read error possible. The chain links TRBV28 to TRBJ2-5, with 9 nucleotides matching TRBD2. The CDR3 is 15 amino acids. CDR1 and CDR2 from the germline V gene are MDHEN and SYDVKM. The CDR3 sequence: CVSHLASGVQETQYF. The CDR3 DNA sequence: TGTGTCAGTCATTTGGCTAGCGGGGTCCAAGAGACCCAGTACTTC. The whole variable domain, remainder taken from reference TRBV28 and TRBJ2-5, is DVKVTQSSRYLVKRTGEKVFLECVQDMDHENMFWYRQDPGLGLRLIYFSYDVKMKEKGDIPEGYSVSREKKERFSLILESASTNQTSMYLCVSHLASGVQETQYFGPGTRLLVL.

Comments on this clonotype: An end of the junction does not agree with germline; a read error may underlie this. V is TRBV4-3 and J is TRBJ2-2, with a tentative D call TRBD2 (5 bases). CDR1 and CDR2 from the germline V gene are LGHNA and YSLEER. The CDR3 is made up of 18 amino acids. The CDR3 nucleotides read TGTGCCAGCAGCCAACCGGTCGGCCCGGGATCCGACACCGGGGAGCTGTTTTTT. This translates into CASSQPVGPGSDTGELFF.

In its sample, this clonotype was seen once. V is TRBV6-6 and J is TRBJ2-2, with D possibly being TRBD2 (7 bases). The germline V and J ends were trimmed by 9 bases and 0 bases, with 11 bases remaining between them. Per germline, CDR1 MNHNY and CDR2 SVGAGI (reference sequence). The length of the CDR3 is 14 residues. The CDR3 DNA sequence: TGTGCCAGGATCGGGGGGCCGAACACCGGGGAGCTGTTTTTT. Protein sequence: CARIGGPNTGELFF.

As for this clonotype: One end of the junction does not line up with germline, which may come from a read error. The rearrangement joins TRBV19 to TRBJ2-1, with D perhaps matching TRBD1 (6 bases). Germline CDR1 reads LNHDA; CDR2 reads SQIVND (reference sequence). This CDR3 spans 15 amino acids. In DNA, the CDR3 is TGTGCCAATAGTTCCTGGACAGCGGCTACTCATGAGCAGTTCTTC. This gives the protein CANSSWTAATHEQFF.

In regard to this clonotype: A junction boundary mismatches the germline segment, possibly from a read error. This chain connects TRBV4-2 to TRBJ2-1; D perhaps matches TRBD1 (6 bases). The CDR3 spans 16 residues. In germline, CDR1 is LGHNA, CDR2 YNFKEQ. Written as DNA, the CDR3 is TGTGTCAGCAGCCAAGAATTCAGGGGAAGCTACAATGAGCAGTTCTTC. It is translated as CVSSQEFRGSYNEQFF.

Of note for this clonotype: This CDR3 fails to terminate in the conserved phenylalanine or tryptophan, so it likely reflects a read error. It is unclear where the CDR3 begins or ends on the DNA, so no DNA is shown, and the CDR3 is as TCRdb lists it. The chain couples TRBV6-6 to TRBJ2-3; the table's TRBD1 call for D was not verified on the DNA. The CDR3 length is 13 residues, termini included. Germline loops: CDR1 MNHNY, CDR2 SVGAGI (reference sequence). The CDR3 loop is CASTRESRDTQYS.

As for this clonotype: A clone one base away is much larger, so this may be a read error. J is TRBJ2-3 and V is TRBV25-1, with TRBD2 as a possible D gene (5 bases). V shed 4 bases and J shed 5 bases, with 19 bases lying between them. Per the germline V gene, CDR1 is MGHDK and CDR2 is SYGVNS. The CDR3 covers 16 residues. CDR3 DNA sequence: TGTGCCAGCAGTGCCTTTAGCGTGAGGGCCGGAGATACGCAGTATTTT. Protein product: CASSAFSVRAGDTQYF.

This clonotype was seen ten or more times. A read error is possible here, since a much larger clone lies one base away. The CDR3 DNA sequence: TGCGCCAGCAGCCAAGGTCCTAAAGGGCAAACTGAAGCTTTCTTT. Its protein is CASSQGPKGQTEAFF. This rearrangement joins TRBV4-3 to TRBJ1-1; D unclear. The CDR3 is made up of 15 amino acids. Germline V gene sequence: CDR1 LGHNA, CDR2 YSLEER. Trimming took off 1 base at V and 5 bases at J, with 14 bases between the two ends.

This clonotype was counted a single time. At one boundary the junction diverges from the germline segment, which might be a read error. The rearrangement joins TRBV11-2 to TRBJ1-1, with TRBD1 as a possible D gene (5 bases). Germline V gene sequence: CDR1 SGHAT, CDR2 FQNNGV. This CDR3 has 13 amino acids. CDR3 sequence reads: CASSLGLDTEVFF. CDR3 sequence (DNA): TGTGCCAGCAGTTTAGGCCTGGACACTGAAGTTTTCTTT. Full variable domain (remainder filled in from reference TRBV11-2 and TRBJ1-1): EAGVAQSPRYKIIEKRQSVAFWCNPISGHATLYWYQQILGQGPKLLIQFQNNGVVDDSQLPKDRFSAERLKGVDSTLKIQPAKLEDSAVYLCASSLGLDTEVFFGQGTRLTVV.

The CDR3 is CASSPTAAGGCNEQFF. The CDR3 DNA is TGTGCCAGCAGTCCGACCGCAGCGGGAGGCTGCAATGAGCAGTTCTTC. The chain employs TRBV6-6 and TRBJ2-1, with 9 bases aligning to TRBD2. The CDR3 is 16 amino acids. V shed 5 bases, J shed 6 bases, and the junction held 11 bases outside the gene matches. Looked up from germline, CDR1 is MNHNY and CDR2 is SVGAGI (reference sequence).

The chain employs TRBV11-1 and TRBJ2-3; perhaps TRBD2 as D (5 bases). This CDR3 is built from 15 residues. Trimming took off 9 bases at V and 0 bases at J, with 16 bases between the two ends. From germline, CDR1 is SGHAT and CDR2 FQDESV (reference sequence). This CDR3 is CARRSPRESTDTQYF. DNA for the CDR3: TGTGCCAGACGTTCGCCGAGGGAGAGCACAGATACGCAGTATTTT.

This clonotype was seen only once. V is TRBV5-1 and J is TRBJ2-2; D gene ambiguous. Trimming left V 5 bases short and J 2 bases short, with 13 bases between. The CDR3 contains 15 residues. Germline V gene data show CDR1 as SGHRS and CDR2 as YFSETQ. The CDR3 reads CASRYGISNTGELFF. In DNA, the CDR3 is TGCGCCAGCAGATATGGGATTAGTAACACCGGGGAGCTGTTTTTT. Together with reference TRBV5-1 and TRBJ2-2, the CDR3 gives the full variable domain: KAGVTQTPRYLIKTRGQQVTLSCSPISGHRSVSWYQQTPGQGLQFLFEYFSETQRNKGNFPGRFSGRQFSNSRSEMNVSTLELGDSALYLCASRYGISNTGELFFGEGSRLTVL.

This clonotype appeared once. The chain is built from TRBV12-3 or TRBV12-4 and TRBJ2-2; D might be TRBD2 (6 bases). The CDR3 has 14 amino acids. Trimming took off 0 bases at V and 14 bases at J, with 16 bases between the two ends. The CDR3 loop is CASSLADYTGDLFF. The CDR3 DNA is TGTGCCAGCAGTTTAGCGGACTACACCGGAGACCTGTTTTTT.

This clonotype was seen only once. The chain joins TRBV4-2 to TRBJ2-3; the match to TRBD2 covers 10 bases. The V and J ends lost 8 bases and 2 bases, in that order; junction bases with no gene match: 19. CDR3 size: 19 residues. Per germline, CDR1 LGHNA and CDR2 YNFKEQ. CDR3: CASGPTSTYSGRYTDTQYF. For the CDR3, the DNA is TGTGCCAGCGGCCCGACCTCTACCTATAGCGGGAGGTACACAGATACGCAGTATTTT.

CDR3 loop: CASSATGLAGEYFF. DNA of the CDR3: TGCGCCAGCAGCGCAACGGGACTAGCGGGGGAGTATTTCTTC. The chain uses TRBV5-1 and TRBJ2-1, with TRBD2 matching over 14 bases. In germline, CDR1 is SGHRS, CDR2 YFSETQ. The CDR3 contains 14 residues. Unmatched junction bases numbered 10, after V lost 4 bases and J lost 16 bases.

V gene TRBV5-5 combines with J gene TRBJ2-1; unclear D gene. The CDR3 has 15 residues. Trimming pared 4 bases from V and 4 bases from J, leaving 15 bases between. CDR1 and CDR2 from the germline V gene are SGHKS and YYEKEE (reference sequence). CDR3 sequence reads: CASSPSSAIYNEQFF. The DNA for the CDR3 is TGTGCCAGCAGCCCATCGAGCGCGATTTACAATGAGCAGTTCTTC.

In this sample, this clonotype turned up many times. The chain combines TRBV10-3 with TRBJ2-2, with a tentative D call TRBD1 (6 bases). The CDR3 has 18 residues. The V end lost 3 bases, the J end lost 1 base, and 18 bases lay between the germline ends. Germline CDR1 is ENHRY and CDR2 is SYGVKD. CDR3 nucleotides: TGTGCCATCAGTGATGAAATTGTGTTGACAGGGAACACCGGGGAGCTGTTTTTT. Protein product: CAISDEIVLTGNTGELFF.

The chain couples TRBV29-1 to TRBJ2-7, with D maybe TRBD1 (6 bases). Germline V lookup: CDR1 SQVTM, CDR2 ANQGSEA. This CDR3 has 16 amino acids. V shed 1 base and J shed 9 bases, with 25 bases lying between them. The CDR3 sequence: CSVEGSEQGSLLGQYF. DNA of the CDR3: TGCAGCGTTGAAGGGAGTGAACAGGGCTCTCTCCTCGGGCAGTACTTC.